These 31 T cell receptor beta chains came from one sample sequenced in a study of radiotherapy plus CTLA-4 blockade in lung cancer. Only in-frame clones appear in the TCRdb table, and some are missing; sequencing was by immunoSEQ multiplex PCR. The table includes under 70,000 clones, 70% to 85% detected once. The sample here was peripheral blood, taken from a patient treated with radiotherapy plus ipilimumab. The receptors shown here come from a human donor with non-small cell lung cancer who had a complete response to radiotherapy plus ipilimumab.

This rearrangement joins TRBV19 to TRBJ1-4; 8 nucleotides line up with TRBD1. The CDR3 is 15 residues long. V dropped 4 bases and J dropped 7; count of bases not matched to a gene: 8. Per germline, CDR1 LNHDA and CDR2 SQIVND (reference sequence). The CDR3 region has the DNA TGTGCCAGTAGTAGCCGACAGGGGCAGGGTGAAAAACTGTTTTTT. This codes for CASSSRQGQGEKLFF.

The gene calls are TRBV5-1 and TRBJ1-2; D remains ambiguous. This CDR3 region has 15 residues. The germline gives CDR1 SGHRS, CDR2 YFSETQ. Trimming took 4 bases from V and 4 from J, leaving 17 bases between them. The CDR3 is CASSPAGTRLYGYTF. CDR3 in DNA: TGCGCCAGCAGCCCCGCAGGTACCCGCCTCTATGGCTACACCTTC.

V usage is TRBV9 and J usage is TRBJ1-6; TRBD1 matches at 9 bases. This CDR3 has 16 residues. J lost 6 bases, V lost 0 bases, and 4 bases had no gene match. Germline CDR1 SGDLS, CDR2 YYNGEE. CDR3 DNA: TGTGCCAGCAGCGTAGGCGGGACAGGGATTAATTCACCCCTCCACTTT. This gives the protein CASSVGGTGINSPLHF.

The chain carries TRBV30 and TRBJ1-3; D is perhaps TRBD1 (6 bases). Germline V gene data show CDR1 as GTSNPN and CDR2 as SVGIG (reference sequence). The CDR3 has 19 amino acids. Trimming shortened V by 3 bases and J by 1 base, and 25 bases separated the two germline ends. The CDR3 sequence: CAWRAGAGTFTPSGNTIYF. CDR3 nucleotide sequence: TGTGCCTGGAGAGCGGGGGCAGGAACTTTTACTCCGTCTGGAAACACCATATATTTT.

The rearrangement joins TRBV27 to TRBJ1-1; no clear D. This CDR3 is 18 amino acids long. V gave up 6 bases and J gave up 1 base, with 24 bases separating them. Germline V gives CDR1 MNHEY, CDR2 SMNVEV (reference sequence). The CDR3 coding sequence is TGTGCCAGCAGCCCAAAAGCCCCAGGCTTCCGGAGGAACACTGAAGCTTTCTTT. Protein product: CASSPKAPGFRRNTEAFF.

This chain links TRBV15 with TRBJ1-5; no clear D gene. Germline-derived CDR1 and CDR2 are LNHNV and YYDKDF (reference sequence). This CDR3 contains 16 residues. Trimming shortened V by 2 bases and J by 2 bases, and 13 bases separated the two germline ends. This CDR3 is CATSRIKSAGNQPQHF. DNA of the CDR3: TGTGCCACCAGCAGAATTAAGAGTGCGGGCAATCAGCCCCAGCATTTT.

The chain is built from TRBV6-1 and TRBJ2-7, with 9 bases that match TRBD1. CDR1 and CDR2 from the germline V gene are MNHNS and SASEGT. CDR3 size: 15 residues. With V trimmed by 3 bases and J by 6 bases, 9 bases remained unmatched. CDR3 amino acids: CASSDLNRGRSEQYF. CDR3 coding DNA: TGTGCCAGCAGTGACCTAAACAGGGGGCGAAGCGAGCAGTACTTC.

The genes are TRBV7-2 and TRBJ1-1; TRBD1 aligns across 12 bases. Germline V lookup: CDR1 SGHTA, CDR2 FQGNSA. Unmatched junction bases numbered 8, after V lost 4 bases and J lost 11 bases. The CDR3 totals 14 residues. This chain's CDR3 is CASSSPGQGAMAFF. CDR3 sequence (DNA): TGTGCCAGCAGCTCTCCGGGACAGGGGGCGATGGCTTTCTTT.

J is TRBJ1-4 and V is TRBV6-1; no definite D call. Germline V gene data show CDR1 as MNHNS and CDR2 as SASEGT. Between the trimmed V and J ends, which lost 1 base and 8 bases, there was a span of 11 bases. The CDR3 has 14 residues. The CDR3 sequence: CASSEDADGEKLFF. CDR3 DNA sequence: TGTGCCAGCAGTGAAGATGCAGATGGGGAAAAACTGTTTTTT.

The genes are TRBV5-6 and TRBJ2-1; unclear D gene. Trimming pared 0 bases from V and 3 bases from J, leaving 7 bases between. The CDR3 is made up of 14 amino acids. Germline CDR1 is SGHDT and CDR2 is YYEEEE. CDR3 bases: TGTGCCAGCAGCTTGGAGTCTTTCTACAATGAGCAGTTCTTC. Its protein is CASSLESFYNEQFF.

The rearrangement links TRBV2 to TRBJ1-2; maybe TRBD1 (6 bases). With 7 bases removed from V and 3 bases from J, the gap between germline ends came to 15 bases. The CDR3 is made up of 14 amino acids. Looked up from germline, CDR1 is SNHLY and CDR2 is FYNNEI. CDR3 bases: TGTGCCAGCACCCGACAGGCTGTACACTATGGCTACACCTTC. Its protein is CASTRQAVHYGYTF.

The V and J genes are TRBV6-6 and TRBJ1-2; D unresolved. This CDR3 spans 13 amino acids. Germline CDR1 MNHNY, CDR2 SVGAGI (reference sequence). The V and J ends lost 5 bases and 0 bases respectively, with 7 bases between them. CDR3 residues: CASSPPPNYGYTF. In DNA form, the CDR3 reads TGTGCCAGCAGTCCCCCCCCTAACTATGGCTACACCTTC.

The chain couples TRBV5-1 to TRBJ1-2, with a tentative D call TRBD1 (5 bases). CDR1 and CDR2 (germline): SGHRS, YFSETQ. The ends were cut back, 0 bases at V and 6 bases at J, with 9 bases in the middle. The CDR3 runs 13 residues. This chain's CDR3 is CASSLEGMDGYTF. The CDR3 DNA sequence: TGCGCCAGCAGCTTGGAGGGGATGGATGGCTACACCTTC. Supplemented by reference TRBV5-1 and TRBJ1-2, the full variable domain reads KAGVTQTPRYLIKTRGQQVTLSCSPISGHRSVSWYQQTPGQGLQFLFEYFSETQRNKGNFPGRFSGRQFSNSRSEMNVSTLELGDSALYLCASSLEGMDGYTFGSGTRLTVV.

The chain employs TRBV10-1 and TRBJ2-7, with 8 bases aligning to TRBD1. Germline assignment: CDR1 WNHNN and CDR2 SYGVQD (reference sequence). This CDR3 spans 14 amino acids. With 4 bases clipped from V and 3 bases from J, the junction kept 5 bases outside the gene matches. The CDR3 DNA reads as TGCGCCAGCAGTGGAACAGGGGGAAGCTACGAGCAGTACTTC. Protein sequence: CASSGTGGSYEQYF.

This clone is a singleton in its sample. The chain recombines TRBV7-9 with TRBJ2-2, with TRBD2 matching 7 bases. Germline CDR1 reads SEHNR; CDR2 reads FQNEAQ (reference sequence). There are 14 residues in the CDR3. With 2 bases clipped from V and 7 bases from J, the junction kept 4 bases outside the gene matches. CDR3 protein: CASSLLAEGGELFF. The CDR3 nucleotides are TGTGCCAGCAGCTTACTAGCGGAGGGCGGGGAGCTGTTTTTT.

The chain couples TRBV10-2 to TRBJ2-1; 11 bases are shared with TRBD2. CDR1 and CDR2 from the germline V gene are WSHSY and SAAADI. The CDR3 is 15 amino acids. The V segment lost 10 bases and the J segment 5 bases; nucleotides outside the gene matches: 10. CDR3 sequence: CATTLGTSGHNEQFF. CDR3 nucleotide sequence: TGCGCCACTACTCTCGGGACTAGCGGCCACAATGAGCAGTTCTTC.

The chain recombines TRBV9 with TRBJ2-1; TRBD1 matches at 7 bases. The CDR3 extends over 14 amino acids. The ends lost 0 bases at V and 11 bases at J; junction bases unmatched: 8. The V gene's germline CDR1 is SGDLS and CDR2 YYNGEE. Here the CDR3 DNA reads TGTGCCAGCAGCGTAGCTACAGGGACAGCCAAGCAGTTCTTC. Its translation is CASSVATGTAKQFF.

The V gene is TRBV23-1, the J gene TRBJ2-4; 8 nucleotides line up with TRBD1. TRBV23-1 is designated an ORF whose function remains uncertain. This CDR3 region has 15 residues. The V and J ends lost 6 bases and 4 bases, in that order; junction bases with no gene match: 8. Written as DNA, the CDR3 is TGCGCCAGCAGCCTTACCGGGACAGGAAAAAACATTCAGTACTTC. Its protein is CASSLTGTGKNIQYF.

The sample holds a few counts of this clone. This rearrangement joins TRBV28 to TRBJ2-7; D may be TRBD2 (6 bases). The V gene's germline CDR1 is MDHEN and CDR2 SYDVKM. The CDR3 covers 16 residues. The ends were cut back, 4 bases at V and 0 bases at J, with 16 bases in the middle. CDR3 region: CASSSGSTSSSYEQYV. As DNA, the CDR3 is TGTGCCAGCAGTTCCGGGAGCACCTCTAGCTCCTACGAGCAGTACGTC.

The V and J genes are TRBV9 and TRBJ1-2, with TRBD1 matching over 8 bases. The CDR3 spans 15 residues. The V gene end was trimmed by 6 bases and the J gene end by 4 bases; junction bases not matched to a gene: 11. The germline gives CDR1 SGDLS, CDR2 YYNGEE. CDR3 residues: CASTPPGGDGYGYTF. In DNA form, the CDR3 reads TGTGCCAGCACCCCTCCAGGGGGCGACGGCTATGGCTACACCTTC.

The chain couples TRBV5-1 to TRBJ2-1; TRBD2 matches 12 bases. Germline V gene data show CDR1 as SGHRS and CDR2 as YFSETQ. The J segment lost 16 bases and the V segment lost 0 bases, leaving 5 bases of the junction unmatched. The CDR3 extends over 13 amino acids. The CDR3 protein is CASSLDLAGGHFF. The DNA for the CDR3 is TGCGCCAGCAGCTTGGACCTAGCGGGGGGGCACTTCTTC.

The chain has TRBV5-6 and TRBJ1-1, with TRBD1 matching 7 bases. Germline V gene lookup returns CDR1 SGHDT and CDR2 YYEEEE. The CDR3 is 15 residues long. Germline trimming cut 5 bases from V and 1 base from J; bases unmatched to any gene: 8. CDR3 DNA sequence: TGTGCCAGCAGTCAAGGGGGCGCGGGGAACACTGAAGCTTTCTTT. Amino acids: CASSQGGAGNTEAFF.

This rearrangement joins TRBV6-1 to TRBJ1-2, with D perhaps TRBD1 (6 bases). The V end lost 6 bases, the J end lost 3 bases, and 11 bases lay between the germline ends. CDR1 and CDR2 (germline): MNHNS, SASEGT. The CDR3 consists of 13 residues. The CDR3: CASSVGGHYGYTF. The DNA of the CDR3 is TGTGCCAGCAGCGTAGGGGGGCACTATGGCTACACCTTC.

V and J are TRBV19 and TRBJ1-2; 11 bases are a match to TRBD1. The CDR3 is 14 amino acids. The germline V gene has CDR1 LNHDA and CDR2 SQIVND (reference sequence). Trimming took 5 bases from V and 3 from J; bases not matched to a gene: 2. The DNA for the CDR3 is TGTGCCAGTAGTTCGGGACAGGGGGACTATGGCTACACCTTC. This encodes CASSSGQGDYGYTF.

The chain has TRBV27 and TRBJ1-1, with D unresolved. The CDR3 consists of 13 residues. The germline V gene has CDR1 MNHEY and CDR2 SMNVEV (reference sequence). V was trimmed by 3 bases and J by 5 bases, leaving 10 bases between them. As DNA, the CDR3 is TGTGCCAGCAGTTTTAGGCGGAGTACTGAAGCTTTCTTT. It encodes CASSFRRSTEAFF.

The chain uses TRBV6-1 and TRBJ1-4; TRBD1 matches 7 bases. CDR1 is MNHNS, CDR2 SASEGT, per germline. This CDR3 is 15 amino acids long. Trimming removed 6 bases from V and 6 bases from J; junction bases left unmatched: 10. CDR3 nucleotide sequence: TGTGCCAGCAGCGCGAAGGGGGCAGGTGATGAAAAACTGTTTTTT. Amino acid sequence: CASSAKGAGDEKLFF.

This clone was recorded a few times. This chain links TRBV4-1 with TRBJ2-3, with 7 bases that match TRBD2. The CDR3 totals 14 residues. After removal of 5 bases from V and 8 bases from J, the junction contained 10 bases not matched to a gene. CDR1 is MGHRA and CDR2 is YSYEKL in the germline V gene. The CDR3 DNA reads as TGCGCCAGCAGCGGGACGCTGCCGGGGGGTACGCAGTATTTT. It encodes CASSGTLPGGTQYF.

As DNA, the CDR3 is TGTGCCAGTAGTGTACAGGGGGGCGAGCAGTACTTC. Protein product: CASSVQGGEQYF. This chain connects TRBV19 to TRBJ2-7; 8 bases are shared with TRBD1. V was clipped by 5 bases and J by 6 bases; unmatched bases: 3. From germline, CDR1 is LNHDA and CDR2 SQIVND (reference sequence). The CDR3 length is 12 residues.

The sample holds a few counts of this clone. This chain links TRBV4-3 with TRBJ2-1, with D uncertain. CDR1 and CDR2 from the germline V gene are LGHNA and YSLEER. This CDR3 comprises 16 residues. The V and J ends lost 1 base and 0 bases respectively, with 10 bases between them. In DNA, the CDR3 is TGCGCCAGCAGCCAAGCCCCTCTGAGCTCCTACAATGAGCAGTTCTTC. Its protein product is CASSQAPLSSYNEQFF.

The V gene is TRBV4-1, the J gene TRBJ1-5; D unresolved. V was clipped by 0 bases and J by 0 bases, with 9 bases between them. This CDR3 has 16 amino acids. Looked up from germline, CDR1 is MGHRA and CDR2 is YSYEKL. The CDR3 DNA is TGCGCCAGCAGCCAAGAGGGAGGGAATAGCAATCAGCCCCAGCATTTT. Translated: CASSQEGGNSNQPQHF.

This clone was observed once. V gene TRBV5-5 combines with J gene TRBJ1-5; D is ambiguous. The CDR3 spans 15 residues. Per the germline V gene, CDR1 is SGHKS and CDR2 is YYEKEE (reference sequence). V lost 0 bases to trimming and J lost 0 bases, with 7 bases between them. Written as DNA, the CDR3 is TGTGCCAGCAGCTTGGATGGATATAGCAATCAGCCCCAGCATTTT. This translates into CASSLDGYSNQPQHF. The full variable domain, completed using reference TRBV5-5 and TRBJ1-5, is DAGVTQSPTHLIKTRGQQVTLRCSPISGHKSVSWYQQVLGQGPQFIFQYYEKEERGRGNFPDRFSARQFPNYSSELNVNALLLGDSALYLCASSLDGYSNQPQHFGDGTRLSIL.